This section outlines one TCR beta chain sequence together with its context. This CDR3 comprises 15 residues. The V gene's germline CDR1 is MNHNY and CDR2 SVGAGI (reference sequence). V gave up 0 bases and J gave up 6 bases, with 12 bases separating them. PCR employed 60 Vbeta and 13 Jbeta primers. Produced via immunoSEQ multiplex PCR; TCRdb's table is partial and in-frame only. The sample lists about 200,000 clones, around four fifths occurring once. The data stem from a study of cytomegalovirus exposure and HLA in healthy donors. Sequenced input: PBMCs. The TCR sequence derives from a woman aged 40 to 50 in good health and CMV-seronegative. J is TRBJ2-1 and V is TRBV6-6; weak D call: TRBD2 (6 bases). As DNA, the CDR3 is TGTGCCAGCAGTTACTCCGGCGGGATAGCCAATGAGCAGTTCTTC. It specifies CASSYSGGIANEQFF.